Shown below are 7 T cell receptor beta chains from a single sample sequenced in a study of T cell clones after liver transplantation. The data were produced by immunoSEQ multiplex PCR, yet TCRdb's version contains in-frame clones alone and is incomplete. The profile shows 75,000 to 95,000 clones, around four fifths of them singletons. The material was CD4+ T cells from blood, obtained less than 50 months after liver transplant. Receptor source: a human patient who received a liver transplant. T cells may partly derive from the graft donor.

This chain joins TRBV5-1 and TRBJ2-1; 10 bases agree with TRBD2. CDR3 length: 17 residues. Trimming cost V 0 bases and J 9 bases; bases outside gene matches: 12. The germline V gene has CDR1 SGHRS and CDR2 YFSETQ. Here the CDR3 reads CASSLDSPSGRGFEQFF. The DNA for the CDR3 is TGCGCCAGCAGCTTGGATTCGCCCAGCGGGAGGGGCTTTGAGCAGTTCTTC. The variable domain in full, completed from reference TRBV5-1 and TRBJ2-1, reads KAGVTQTPRYLIKTRGQQVTLSCSPISGHRSVSWYQQTPGQGLQFLFEYFSETQRNKGNFPGRFSGRQFSNSRSEMNVSTLELGDSALYLCASSLDSPSGRGFEQFFGPGTRLTVL.

The chain recombines TRBV28 with TRBJ1-4; D gene ambiguous. The CDR3 has 13 amino acids. The V end lost 5 bases, the J end lost 7 bases, and 11 bases lay between the germline ends. Germline CDR1 reads MDHEN; CDR2 reads SYDVKM. The CDR3 coding sequence is TGTGCCAGCAGTCGGAAGCCCGCTGAAAAACTGTTTTTT. Translation: CASSRKPAEKLFF.

The chain combines TRBV19 with TRBJ2-7; no firm D call. The CDR3 runs to 14 residues. Germline loops: CDR1 LNHDA, CDR2 SQIVND (reference sequence). V was cut by 2 bases and J by 3 bases, with 11 bases left in between. CDR3 amino acids: CASSITVGSYEQYF. DNA for the CDR3: TGTGCCAGTAGTATAACGGTCGGTAGCTACGAGCAGTACTTC. Complete variable domain (other parts from reference TRBV19 and TRBJ2-7): DGGITQSPKYLFRKEGQNVTLSCEQNLNHDAMYWYRQDPGQGLRLIYYSQIVNDFQKGDIAEGYSVSREKKESFPLTVTSAQKNPTAFYLCASSITVGSYEQYFGPGTRLTVT.

The CDR3 DNA sequence: TGTGCCAGCAGCACCACAGCGGGGGGGGTATACGAGCAGTACTTC. Translated: CASSTTAGGVYEQYF. The gene calls are TRBV7-2 and TRBJ2-7, with 10 bases aligning to TRBD2. Germline V gene sequence: CDR1 SGHTA, CDR2 FQGNSA. CDR3 length: 15 amino acids. V lost 5 bases to trimming and J lost 4 bases; unmatched junction nucleotides: 8.

This clone has only one observation. This chain uses TRBV6-5 with TRBJ2-7; no definite D call. V was clipped by 5 bases and J by 7 bases, with 15 bases between them. The CDR3 has 13 residues. CDR1 and CDR2 from the germline V gene are MNHEY and SVGAGI. CDR3 in DNA: TGTGCCAGCAGTCGCGGCCATCCGTCGGAGCAGTACTTC. Protein: CASSRGHPSEQYF.

This rearrangement joins TRBV6-4 to TRBJ2-1; D may be TRBD2 (6 bases). Germline assignment: CDR1 MRHNA and CDR2 SNTAGT. V was pared by 0 bases and J by 10 bases, with 13 bases between. This CDR3 region has 14 residues. For the CDR3, the DNA is TGTGCCAGCAGTGACTCCGGGGGAGCTGGCGAGCAGTTCTTC. Encoded protein: CASSDSGGAGEQFF.

The chain recombines TRBV10-3 with TRBJ2-6; no clear D. The CDR3 is made up of 15 amino acids. Trimming took 6 bases from V and 0 from J, leaving 9 bases between them. CDR1 ENHRY and CDR2 SYGVKD come from the germline V gene. CDR3 residues: CAISDTPSGANVLTF. Written as DNA, the CDR3 is TGTGCCATCAGCGATACCCCCTCTGGGGCCAACGTCCTGACTTTC.